The clone carrying this T cell receptor beta chain was counted a few times. Its antigen is unknown. The sample is drawn from a study of regulatory T cells in long-lasting Graves disease. This CDR3 is 16 amino acids long. Germline V gene lookup returns CDR1 SNHLY and CDR2 FYNNEI. Trimming at V came to 8 bases and at J to 6 bases, leaving 14 bases not matched to a gene. Points from the study as a whole: Repertoires from persistent disease leaned toward TRBV28, TRBJ1-2 and TRBJ2-5.

iRepertoire HTBI primers and Arm-PCR of CDR3 regions built TCR beta libraries. TCRdb analysed the multiplex PCR reads with MiXCR anew, one entry per CDR3 protein. The data contain about 560,000 distinct CDR3 sequences, about 16% of them singletons. Sample time point: newly diagnosed GD, antithyroid drugs for less than 3 months. Scientists built the TCR library using RNA that was extracted from PBMCs. Nine milliliters of peripheral blood were taken and placed in EDTA tubes. The sample was also linked to a second study, of T cells in Graves' hyperthyroidism and ophthalmopathy. That investigation notes: Ophthalmopathy and stable hyperthyroidism were separated by a 13 V-J model. Model predictions of ophthalmopathy came a median around 6.5 months before onset.

This sequence originates from a man younger than 30 with Graves disease. The genes are TRBV2 and TRBJ2-3; 10 nucleotides match TRBD2. Sequenced here: peripheral blood mononuclear cells (PBMCs), sampled at new diagnosis, from a patient treated with antithyroid drugs. The CDR3 nucleotides read TGTGCCAGCGTGCACGGGGCTAGCGGGAGTAGGGATACGCAGTATTTT. Translated: CASVHGASGSRDTQYF.